These T cell receptor beta chains were read from a single sample in a study of cytomegalovirus exposure and HLA in healthy donors. Some clones are missing from TCRdb's copy, which holds only in-frame ones; the method was immunoSEQ multiplex PCR. The data hold 150,000 to 200,000 clones, with under 80% observed a single time. Sequenced input: PBMCs. The source is a human donor in good health. CDR3s leave out the opening cysteine and the closing phenylalanine or tryptophan.

v_gene	j_gene	CDR3aa
TRBV6-1	TRBJ1-1	ASSEAPGGTGEAF
TRBV6-6	TRBJ1-1	ASSPGQGALVGEAF
TRBV7-2	TRBJ1-5	ASSLAGTGNQPQH
TRBV7-8	TRBJ2-1	ASRTGTSTYNEQF
TRBV7-2	TRBJ1-2	ASSKTGGGYT
TRBV7-9	TRBJ1-1	ASSLSGNTEAF
TRBV19	TRBJ1-2	ASSRGNRVTYGYT
TRBV21-1	TRBJ2-1	ASSIQRGVSYNEQF
TRBV25-1	TRBJ2-3	ASKGQNTDTQY
TRBV7-8	TRBJ1-2	ASSLGARQASLNYGYT
TRBV5-1	TRBJ2-3	ASSLDISGGDTDTQY
TRBV10-3	TRBJ2-3	AIRTSGGGTDTQY
TRBV6-1	TRBJ2-3	ASSEQGTGTDTQY
TRBV7-3	TRBJ1-2	ASSLLGGQGVYT
TRBV6-1	TRBJ1-4	ASSDGRGGEKLF
TRBV5-8	TRBJ1-2	AGQVGVYT
TRBV7-2	TRBJ2-7	ASSLAWTGTYEQY
TRBV9	TRBJ2-5	ASSVRGGRETQY
TRBV19	TRBJ1-6	ASSGTGDNSPLH
TRBV5-1	TRBJ1-1	ASARGGGTEAF
TRBV5-4	TRBJ1-1	ASSPPGPGTEAF
TRBV6-5	TRBJ1-1	ASSYGGGLNTEAF
TRBV4-1	TRBJ2-7	ASSQDGPYEQY
TRBV7-2	TRBJ1-2	ASSTYRGHLG
TRBV27	TRBJ2-3	ASSLRGLGADTQY
TRBV19	TRBJ1-2	ASSIGLGGYGHT
TRBV7-9	TRBJ1-5	SSSFDREPDQPQH
TRBV29-1	TRBJ1-2	SVVGDSYGYT
TRBV5-1	TRBJ1-1	ASSLEEGTEAF
TRBV19	TRBJ2-5	ASSIGLVTKTQY
TRBV10-3	TRBJ2-7	AISDPTGAYEQY
TRBV6-1	TRBJ2-7	ASSAAEYEQY
TRBV29-1	TRBJ2-7	SVDGQGMEQY
TRBV5-1	TRBJ2-3	ASSLSTSVGTDTQY
TRBV19	TRBJ1-6	ASSPTQGNNNSPLH
TRBV25-1	TRBJ2-5	ASSPTRTSGGAWETQY
TRBV7-2	TRBJ1-6	ASSLEAGSGSPLH
TRBV14	TRBJ2-3	ASSLWVRGLAGDVTDTQY
TRBV19	TRBJ1-5	ASSMTGNSNQPQH
TRBV19	TRBJ1-5	ASSDYSNQPQH
TRBV5-1	TRBJ2-5	ASSYDPPTGAQETQY
TRBV9	TRBJ2-2	ASSPFPPGQNTGELF
TRBV7-2	TRBJ1-2	ASSQVGGYT
TRBV5-1	TRBJ2-7	ASSPATGSGGAYEQY
TRBV27	TRBJ1-1	ASSPPGQGGTEAF
TRBV7-2	TRBJ1-3	ASSLRGTGNTIY
TRBV4-1	TRBJ2-7	ASSQVPGLGYEQY
TRBV13	TRBJ1-1	ASSLTPGTSALWI
TRBV7-2	TRBJ1-2	ASSTGQGESGYT
TRBV7-9	TRBJ2-3	ASSRNRGLLGDTQY